The 13 T cell receptor beta chains listed next were all sequenced from one sample in a study of blood T cell repertoires in COVID-19. Assay used: immunoSEQ multiplex PCR; TCRdb lists only in-frame clones, some missing. The profile shows 150,000 to 200,000 clones, around 87% of them singletons. Sequenced: peripheral blood. The receptor source for this set is a man aged 40-50 years with active or convalescent COVID-19.

V and J are TRBV29-1 and TRBJ2-7; D remains unclear. The germline CDR1 and CDR2 sequences are SQVTM and ANQGSEA. This CDR3 comprises 13 residues. V lost 4 bases and J lost 9, with 19 bases in between. The DNA for the CDR3 is TGCAGCGTTGTTGTGGCAGACGGAGAAGGGCAGTACTTC. Its protein product is CSVVVADGEGQYF.

The rearrangement joins TRBV9 to TRBJ2-3; 7 nucleotides match TRBD1. Germline trimming cut 2 bases from V and 3 bases from J; bases unmatched to any gene: 15. The length of the CDR3 is 18 residues. The V gene's germline CDR1 is SGDLS and CDR2 YYNGEE. The CDR3 region has the DNA TGTGCCAGCAGCGTGTCCCTCGACAGGGAGATAGGAACAGATACGCAGTATTTT. Protein product: CASSVSLDREIGTDTQYF.

This clone was seen only once. The chain is built from TRBV5-4 and TRBJ2-5, with a possible D match to TRBD1 (6 bases). The germline CDR1 and CDR2 sequences are SGHNT and YYREEE (reference sequence). The length of the CDR3 is 14 residues. Trimming shortened V by 4 bases and J by 0 bases, and 10 bases separated the two germline ends. The DNA of the CDR3 is TGTGCCAGCAGCCGTGGACAGTACCAAGAGACCCAGTACTTC. Translation gives CASSRGQYQETQYF.

This sequence joins TRBV19 and TRBJ1-1; D not certain. Trimming took off 8 bases at V and 4 bases at J, with 17 bases between the two ends. Germline V gives CDR1 LNHDA, CDR2 SQIVND (reference sequence). The CDR3 totals 14 residues. As DNA, the CDR3 is TGTGCCAGTCGAGACCCGCTCCGGGGCACTGAAGCTTTCTTT. As protein: CASRDPLRGTEAFF.

In its sample, this clone was seen once. DNA of the CDR3: TGTGCCAGCTCGTCCGGGACAGGGGGCGAAAAACTGTTTTTT. Translated, it gives CASSSGTGGEKLFF. The rearrangement links TRBV18 to TRBJ1-4; TRBD1 matches at 12 bases. The CDR3 is 14 amino acids. Losses at the gene ends were 6 bases for V and 8 bases for J; bases not matched to a gene: 4. CDR1 is KGHSH and CDR2 is LQKENI in the germline V gene.

V usage is TRBV2 and J usage is TRBJ1-2, with D unclear. From germline, CDR1 is SNHLY and CDR2 FYNNEI. The CDR3 is 14 amino acids. Deletions cut 4 bases from V and 3 bases from J, with 12 bases between. CDR3 DNA sequence: TGTGCCAGCAGTGTTATTGAGCGGGACTATGGCTACACCTTC. Its translation: CASSVIERDYGYTF.

V gene TRBV6-2 or TRBV6-3 combines with J gene TRBJ2-4, with 7 positions matching TRBD2. Germline CDR1 reads MNHEY; CDR2 reads SVGEGT. The CDR3 is 13 residues long. J was trimmed by 12 bases and V by 5 bases; bases with no gene match: 10. CDR3 in amino acids: CASSPLWEGSQYF. CDR3 DNA sequence: TGTGCCAGCAGTCCCCTTTGGGAGGGGAGTCAGTACTTC.

This chain links TRBV7-8 with TRBJ2-5; D is uncertain. This CDR3 region has 16 residues. Germline V gene data show CDR1 as SGHVS and CDR2 as FQNEAQ. V lost 2 bases, J lost 0 bases, and 13 bases lay in between. CDR3 in amino acids: CASSLRDPQYQETQYF. The CDR3 bases are TGTGCCAGCAGCTTAAGAGATCCACAGTACCAAGAGACCCAGTACTTC.

This chain links TRBV2 with TRBJ2-1; D remains ambiguous. There are 11 residues in the CDR3. The V end lost 5 bases, the J end lost 8 bases, and 7 bases lay between the germline ends. Per germline, CDR1 SNHLY and CDR2 FYNNEI. The CDR3 DNA sequence: TGTGCCAGCAGTCTGACACATGAGCAGTTCTTC. Residues: CASSLTHEQFF.

The gene calls are TRBV4-1 and TRBJ1-1; 8 nucleotides align to TRBD1. J was trimmed by 4 bases and V by 1 base; bases with no gene match: 8. The CDR3 loop spans 16 amino acids. Per the germline V gene, CDR1 is MGHRA and CDR2 is YSYEKL. CDR3 sequence (DNA): TGCGCCAGCAGCCAAGCAGGGGGCCGCTTCGGCACTGAAGCTTTCTTT. Protein: CASSQAGGRFGTEAFF.

This clone was recorded once. The chain is built from TRBV5-4 and TRBJ1-2, with D possibly matching TRBD1 (6 bases). Germline V gene lookup returns CDR1 SGHNT and CDR2 YYREEE (reference sequence). The CDR3 spans 15 residues. With 2 bases removed from V and 4 bases from J, the gap between germline ends came to 15 bases. In nucleotides, the CDR3 is TGTGCCAGCAGCTTAAGGCGCACAGGGTCCTATGGCTACACCTTC. Translating it yields CASSLRRTGSYGYTF.

In DNA, the CDR3 is TGTGCCAGCACTACACAGGGGGCGAGTTCTGATACGCAGTATTTT. Translation gives CASTTQGASSDTQYF. This chain connects TRBV9 to TRBJ2-3, with 9 nucleotides matching TRBD1. The CDR3 runs 15 residues. Per the germline V gene, CDR1 is SGDLS and CDR2 is YYNGEE. Trimming at V came to 6 bases and at J to 6 bases, leaving 11 bases not matched to a gene.

The V gene is TRBV5-1, the J gene TRBJ2-5; 7 bases are shared with TRBD2. Germline CDR1 reads SGHRS; CDR2 reads YFSETQ. This CDR3 is 13 amino acids long. J was trimmed by 3 bases and V by 3 bases; bases with no gene match: 2. The CDR3: CASSSSGEETQYF. CDR3 nucleotide sequence: TGCGCCAGCAGCTCTAGCGGTGAAGAGACCCAGTACTTC.